One sample yielded the 29 T cell receptor beta chains listed below, sequenced in a study of T cell responses to AZD1222 COVID-19 vaccine. TCRdb's table, derived via immunoSEQ multiplex PCR, lists solely in-frame clones and lacks some. Here the sample spans some 130,000 clones, about 87% being singletons. Sequencing was performed on peripheral blood, taken on day 0 of AZD1222 vaccination. All receptors come from an adult in good health.

The gene calls are TRBV18 and TRBJ1-4, with 11 bases lining up with TRBD1. This CDR3 contains 18 residues. Trimming took 3 bases from V and 3 from J; bases not matched to a gene: 9. Per the germline V gene, CDR1 is KGHSH and CDR2 is LQKENI. This chain's CDR3 is CASSPFPDRGQSNEKLFF. The DNA of the CDR3 is TGTGCCAGCTCACCTTTTCCGGACAGGGGGCAGTCTAATGAAAAACTGTTTTTT.

The rearrangement links TRBV7-2 to TRBJ2-3, with unresolved D. The V end lost 1 base, the J end lost 0 bases, and 8 bases lay between the germline ends. CDR3 size: 15 residues. Germline CDR1 SGHTA, CDR2 FQGNSA. The CDR3 region is CASSLVTRSTDTQYF. The DNA for the CDR3 is TGTGCCAGCAGCTTAGTTACGCGGAGCACAGATACGCAGTATTTT. Supplemented by reference TRBV7-2 and TRBJ2-3, the full variable domain reads GAGVSQSPSNKVTEKGKDVELRCDPISGHTALYWYRQSLGQGLEFLIYFQGNSAPDKSGLPSDRFSAERTGGSVSTLTIQRTQQEDSAVYLCASSLVTRSTDTQYFGPGTRLTVL.

This clone has only a few counts. The chain combines TRBV19 with TRBJ1-5; D remains ambiguous. CDR1 and CDR2 (germline): LNHDA, SQIVND (reference sequence). There are 12 residues in the CDR3. V lost 5 bases, J lost 7 bases, and 9 bases lay in between. CDR3 nucleotides: TGTGCCAGTAGTTTTCTCGAGCAGCCCCAGCATTTT. Amino acids: CASSFLEQPQHF.

The V call is TRBV4-3, the J call TRBJ1-1; unclear D gene. V shed 3 bases and J shed 2 bases, with 10 bases lying between them. The length of the CDR3 is 14 residues. Germline loops: CDR1 LGHNA, CDR2 YSLEER. The CDR3 region has the DNA TGCGCCAGCAGCCAGGTGACGGGAAACACTGAAGCTTTCTTT. It is translated as CASSQVTGNTEAFF.

V usage is TRBV19 and J usage is TRBJ2-1, with 9 bases fitting TRBD2. The junction had 5 bases not matched to a gene; V was cut back by 7 bases and J by 4 bases. CDR3 size: 14 residues. The germline gives CDR1 LNHDA, CDR2 SQIVND (reference sequence). The CDR3 protein is CASMREGGYNEQFF. DNA for the CDR3: TGTGCCAGTATGCGGGAGGGGGGGTACAATGAGCAGTTCTTC.

The chain is built from TRBV29-1 and TRBJ2-1; TRBD2 matches 11 bases. V gave up 6 bases and J gave up 8 bases; unmatched junction bases: 15. Germline lookup yields CDR1 SQVTM and CDR2 ANQGSEA. There are 16 residues in the CDR3. CDR3: CSVFGLAGPRADEQFF. CDR3 sequence (DNA): TGCAGCGTATTTGGACTAGCGGGCCCTAGAGCCGATGAGCAGTTCTTC.

The chain combines TRBV9 with TRBJ1-2, with 9 bases lining up with TRBD1. This CDR3 contains 13 residues. Germline CDR1 is SGDLS and CDR2 is YYNGEE. The V segment lost 4 bases and the J segment 7 bases; nucleotides outside the gene matches: 5. The CDR3 spells CASSPTDRGGYTF. The CDR3, as DNA: TGTGCCAGCAGCCCTACGGACAGGGGTGGCTACACCTTC.

This chain uses TRBV9 with TRBJ2-7, with D possibly TRBD1 on 6 matching bases. The CDR3 has 15 amino acids. Per germline, CDR1 SGDLS and CDR2 YYNGEE. The V end lost 4 bases, the J end lost 2 bases, and 16 bases lay between the germline ends. CDR3 DNA sequence: TGTGCCAGCAGCCCAGGACAGCCCCTAACCTACGAGCAGTACTTC. This encodes CASSPGQPLTYEQYF.

V usage is TRBV2 and J usage is TRBJ2-1; 10 bases line up with TRBD1. Germline V CDR1 and CDR2: SNHLY, FYNNEI. CDR3 size: 13 residues. The junction had 6 bases not matched to a gene; V was cut back by 3 bases and J by 13 bases. The DNA of the CDR3 is TGTGCCAGCAGTGACGACAGGGGGCGTTCACAGTTCTTC. This sequence encodes CASSDDRGRSQFF.

The rearrangement joins TRBV27 to TRBJ2-7; 9 nucleotides align to TRBD1. The germline V gene has CDR1 MNHEY and CDR2 SMNVEV (reference sequence). The CDR3 spans 16 residues. Germline trimming cut 3 bases from V and 0 bases from J; bases unmatched to any gene: 6. CDR3 DNA: TGTGCCAGCAGTTTGCGGGACAGGGCCCTCTCCTACGAGCAGTACTTC. It translates to CASSLRDRALSYEQYF.

This clone was observed a handful of times. This chain links TRBV4-1 with TRBJ1-2; no definite D call. This CDR3 region has 14 residues. Germline-derived CDR1 and CDR2 are MGHRA and YSYEKL. V lost 3 bases and J lost 2, with 10 bases in between. In DNA form, the CDR3 reads TGCGCCAGCAGCCACAACGGGCCGAACTATGGCTACACCTTC. It specifies CASSHNGPNYGYTF.

The genes are TRBV24-1 and TRBJ2-7; TRBD1 matches at 8 bases. The CDR3 is 14 amino acids. The trim removed 1 base at V and 6 bases at J, leaving 4 bases unmatched. Germline assignment: CDR1 KGHDR and CDR2 SFDVKD. The DNA of the CDR3 is TGTGCCACCAGTGATTTCAGGGGGCGAGGCGAGCAGTACTTC. Its translation is CATSDFRGRGEQYF.

The chain couples TRBV11-3 to TRBJ1-1; possible D gene TRBD1, 6 bases. This CDR3 comprises 14 residues. Trimming left V 3 bases short and J 3 bases short, with 11 bases between. Germline V gene lookup returns CDR1 SGHNT and CDR2 YENEEA. This CDR3 reads CASSLGGRDTEAFF. The CDR3 region has the DNA TGTGCCAGCAGCTTGGGGGGGCGCGACACTGAAGCTTTCTTT. Filled out from reference TRBV11-3 and TRBJ1-1, the complete variable domain reads EAGVVQSPRYKIIEKKQPVAFWCNPISGHNTLYWYLQNLGQGPELLIRYENEEAVDDSQLPKDRFSAERLKGVDSTLKIQPAELGDSAVYLCASSLGGRDTEAFFGQGTRLTVV.

This chain connects TRBV27 to TRBJ1-1, with 10 nucleotides matching TRBD1. The trim removed 6 bases at V and 6 bases at J, leaving 10 bases unmatched. CDR3 size: 15 residues. From germline, CDR1 is MNHEY and CDR2 SMNVEV (reference sequence). The CDR3 spells CASSLHPTGGPEAFF. CDR3 bases: TGTGCCAGCAGCCTACACCCGACAGGGGGCCCTGAAGCTTTCTTT.

The chain couples TRBV5-4 to TRBJ1-6; weak D call: TRBD1 (5 bases). The CDR3 covers 14 residues. V shed 0 bases and J shed 4 bases, with 5 bases lying between them. Germline V gives CDR1 SGHNT, CDR2 YYREEE (reference sequence). The CDR3 DNA reads TGTGCCAGCAGCTTGGGACAGTATAATTCACCCCTCCACTTT. Translated: CASSLGQYNSPLHF.

This chain joins TRBV27 and TRBJ2-3; D may be TRBD1 (5 bases). V lost 5 bases and J lost 2, with 14 bases in between. CDR3 length: 15 amino acids. Germline assignment: CDR1 MNHEY and CDR2 SMNVEV (reference sequence). The CDR3: CASSQGRAHTDTQYF. DNA for the CDR3: TGTGCCAGCAGTCAGGGTAGGGCCCACACAGATACGCAGTATTTT.

The rearrangement uses TRBV7-2 and TRBJ1-6; maybe TRBD1 (6 bases). Germline values: CDR1 SGHTA, CDR2 FQGNSA. This CDR3 is built from 19 residues. Trimming pared 5 bases from V and 4 bases from J, leaving 24 bases between. The CDR3 DNA sequence: TGTGCCAGCAGCCCAATACTAACTAACAGGGATGTTTATAATTCACCCCTCCACTTT. This codes for CASSPILTNRDVYNSPLHF.

The chain has TRBV4-2 and TRBJ1-2, with 12 positions matching TRBD1. Germline lookup yields CDR1 LGHNA and CDR2 YNFKEQ. Trimming at V came to 3 bases and at J to 4 bases, leaving 15 bases not matched to a gene. The CDR3 runs to 19 residues. The CDR3 region is CASSQPGTGGAREAYGYTF. In DNA form, the CDR3 reads TGTGCCAGCAGCCAGCCAGGGACAGGGGGCGCGAGGGAGGCCTATGGCTACACCTTC.

V gene TRBV7-9 combines with J gene TRBJ1-5; D not resolved. This CDR3 is built from 16 residues. CDR1 SEHNR and CDR2 FQNEAQ come from the germline V gene (reference sequence). Trimming pared 1 base from V and 0 bases from J, leaving 10 bases between. The CDR3 spells CASSLEGSFSNQPQHF. The CDR3 DNA reads as TGTGCCAGCAGCTTAGAGGGATCCTTTAGCAATCAGCCCCAGCATTTT.

The chain uses TRBV18 and TRBJ1-1; D not certain. The germline V gene has CDR1 KGHSH and CDR2 LQKENI. V dropped 3 bases and J dropped 4 bases, with 15 bases sitting between them. This CDR3 contains 15 residues. CDR3 amino acids: CASSPQPGLITEAFF. CDR3 nucleotides: TGTGCCAGCTCACCTCAACCCGGACTGATCACTGAAGCTTTCTTT.

This clone was picked up one time. J is TRBJ1-2 and V is TRBV9, with D perhaps TRBD1 (6 bases). Trimming took off 4 bases at V and 1 base at J, with 14 bases between the two ends. The V gene's germline CDR1 is SGDLS and CDR2 YYNGEE. CDR3 size: 15 residues. The DNA of the CDR3 is TGTGCCAGCAGCCCCCGGGACAACCTTAACTATGGCTACACCTTC. Its protein is CASSPRDNLNYGYTF.

The chain joins TRBV28 to TRBJ2-7, with 10 bases fitting TRBD2. From germline, CDR1 is MDHEN and CDR2 SYDVKM. J gave up 5 bases and V 8 bases, and 6 bases lay outside the gene matches. This CDR3 has 13 residues. DNA for the CDR3: TGTGCCAGCGCTTCAGCGGGAGGGGACGAGCAGTACTTC. Encoded protein: CASASAGGDEQYF. The full variable domain, completed using reference TRBV28 and TRBJ2-7, is DVKVTQSSRYLVKRTGEKVFLECVQDMDHENMFWYRQDPGLGLRLIYFSYDVKMKEKGDIPEGYSVSREKKERFSLILESASTNQTSMYLCASASAGGDEQYFGPGTRLTVT.

The chain links TRBV29-1 to TRBJ2-7; D unclear. This CDR3 has 14 residues. Trimming took 3 bases from V and 2 from J, leaving 14 bases between them. CDR1 is SQVTM, CDR2 ANQGSEA, per germline. Here the CDR3 reads CSVDLVTDTYEQYF. CDR3 bases: TGCAGCGTTGATTTGGTGACGGATACCTACGAGCAGTACTTC.

The chain employs TRBV9 and TRBJ1-6, with 9 bases lining up with TRBD1. V shed 0 bases and J 7 bases; nucleotides not matched to a gene: 2. CDR3 length: 15 amino acids. Germline V gene lookup returns CDR1 SGDLS and CDR2 YYNGEE. The CDR3: CASSVEGQGNSPLHF. CDR3 coding DNA: TGTGCCAGCAGCGTAGAAGGACAGGGGAATTCACCCCTCCACTTT. The full variable domain, in which reference TRBV9 and TRBJ1-6 provide the parts outside the CDR3, is DSGVTQTPKHLITATGQRVTLRCSPRSGDLSVYWYQQSLDQGLQFLIQYYNGEERAKGNILERFSAQQFPDLHSELNLSSLELGDSALYFCASSVEGQGNSPLHFGNGTRLTVT.

The chain carries TRBV30 and TRBJ2-7; possible D gene TRBD1, 5 bases. Germline CDR1 GTSNPN, CDR2 SVGIG (reference sequence). The CDR3 sequence is 11 residues long. The V and J ends lost 2 bases and 9 bases respectively, with 11 bases between them. The CDR3 loop reads CAWSPGPGQYF. The CDR3 DNA sequence: TGTGCCTGGAGTCCAGGGCCTGGGCAGTACTTC.

Here the CDR3 DNA reads TGCGCCAGCAGCCAAGATCCAGTTGAGAGGGGTTACGAGCAGTACTTC. It codes for CASSQDPVERGYEQYF. The chain employs TRBV4-1 and TRBJ2-7; D tentatively reads TRBD1 or TRBD2 (5 bases each). V shed 0 bases and J shed 4 bases, with 16 bases lying between them. This CDR3 has 16 amino acids. Germline CDR1 is MGHRA and CDR2 is YSYEKL.

V usage is TRBV3-1 (or the pseudogene TRBV3-2) and J usage is TRBJ1-5; D is unclear. From germline, CDR1 is LGHDT and CDR2 YNNKEL (reference sequence). CDR3 size: 13 residues. V shed 1 base and J shed 6 bases, with 7 bases lying between them. DNA for the CDR3: TGTGCCAGCAGCCAAGGGAAGGGTCAGCCCCAGCATTTT. Amino acids: CASSQGKGQPQHF.

The chain recombines TRBV9 with TRBJ2-1; 10 bases are a match to TRBD2. CDR3 size: 19 residues. Germline loops: CDR1 SGDLS, CDR2 YYNGEE. V shed 4 bases, J shed 1 base, and the junction held 14 bases outside the gene matches. The CDR3 DNA is TGTGCCAGCAGCCCGAGAGGGGGACTAGCGTTTATATCCTACAATGAGCAGTTCTTC. The encoded protein is CASSPRGGLAFISYNEQFF.

This chain uses TRBV5-5 with TRBJ2-3, with 10 bases matching TRBD2. Germline V gene lookup returns CDR1 SGHKS and CDR2 YYEKEE (reference sequence). The V segment lost 4 bases and the J segment 8 bases; nucleotides outside the gene matches: 13. This CDR3 is 16 amino acids long. The chain's CDR3 is CASSPGLAVLGGTQYF. The CDR3 DNA sequence: TGTGCCAGCAGCCCCGGACTAGCGGTTCTAGGTGGTACGCAGTATTTT.